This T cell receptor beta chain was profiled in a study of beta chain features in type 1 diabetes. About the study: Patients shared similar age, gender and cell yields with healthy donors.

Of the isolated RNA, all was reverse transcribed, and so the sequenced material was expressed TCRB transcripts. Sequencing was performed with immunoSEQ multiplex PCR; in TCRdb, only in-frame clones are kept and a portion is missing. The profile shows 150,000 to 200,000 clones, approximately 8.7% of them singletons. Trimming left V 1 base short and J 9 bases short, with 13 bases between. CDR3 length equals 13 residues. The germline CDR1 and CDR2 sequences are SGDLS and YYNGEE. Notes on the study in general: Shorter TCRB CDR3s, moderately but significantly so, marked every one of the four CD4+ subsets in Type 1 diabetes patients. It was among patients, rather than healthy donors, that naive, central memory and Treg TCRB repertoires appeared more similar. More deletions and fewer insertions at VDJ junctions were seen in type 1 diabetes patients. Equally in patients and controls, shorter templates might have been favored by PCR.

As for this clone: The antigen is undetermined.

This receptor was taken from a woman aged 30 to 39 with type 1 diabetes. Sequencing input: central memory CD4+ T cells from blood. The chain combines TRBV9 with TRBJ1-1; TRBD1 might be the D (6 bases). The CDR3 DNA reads TGTGCCAGCAGCGTAAAACAGGGAGGGAAAGCTTTCTTT. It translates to CASSVKQGGKAFF.